These T cell receptor beta chains were read from a single sample in a study of Ad26.COV2.S vaccination and SARS-CoV-2 variants. TCRdb's copy holds only in-frame clones and misses some; the assay was immunoSEQ multiplex PCR. Counted here are about 400,000 clones, about 89% occurring once; the ten biggest clones make up 1.5% to 2%. The sequencing here drew on peripheral blood, taken in a trial of Ad26.COV2.S vaccine versus placebo. All receptors come from a person aged 18-60 years who received the Ad26.COV2.S COVID-19 vaccine or a placebo. Each CDR3 is given with its conserved first and last residue. A D gene is named only where the DNA matches it firmly. Some rows have no size entry. The others give once, few or many, or a class for an expanded clone.

-	TRBD2	TRBJ2-1	TRBV7-3	TGTGCCAGCAGCCTAGGACTAGCGGGAGAACCGCAGTTCTTC	CASSLGLAGEPQFF
-	-	TRBJ1-5	TRBV7-2	TGTGCCAGCAGGTCCACAGGGATGGCTCAGCCCCAGCATTTT	CASRSTGMAQPQHF
-	-	TRBJ2-7	TRBV6-4	TGTGCCAGCAGTGGACAGGCCGTCAACGAGCAGTACTTC	CASSGQAVNEQYF
-	-	TRBJ2-2	TRBV6-5	TGTGCCAGCAGGGCCGGGACTGGGAACACCGGGGAGCTGTTTTTT	CASRAGTGNTGELFF
-	-	TRBJ2-3	TRBV10-2	TGCGCCAGCAGTGGCGGAAGCACAGATACGCAGTATTTT	CASSGGSTDTQYF
-	-	TRBJ2-5	TRBV19	TGTGCCAGTAAGGAGGGTTCGAACCAAGAGACCCAGTACTTC	CASKEGSNQETQYF
-	-	TRBJ2-1	TRBV9	TGTGCCAGCAGCGTAGACAGCATGGATGAGCAGTTCTTC	CASSVDSMDEQFF
-	-	TRBJ2-1	TRBV9	TGTGCCAGCAGCGTAGCAAGCTATGAGCAGTTCTTC	CASSVASYEQFF
-	TRBD2	TRBJ2-1	TRBV14	TGTGCCAGCAGCCAAGTATTAGCGGGAGGCAATGAGCAGTTCTTC	CASSQVLAGGNEQFF
-	-	TRBJ2-3	TRBV2	TGTGCCAGCTCGGGATTCAGCACAGATACGCAGTATTTT	CASSGFSTDTQYF
-	-	TRBJ1-5	TRBV6-5	TGTGCCAGCAGTTACGAATTAGGTCAGCCCCAGCATTTT	CASSYELGQPQHF
-	-	TRBJ2-3	TRBV2	TGTGCCAGCAGAGCCGGGACCGACCTTCACACAGATACGCAGTATTTT	CASRAGTDLHTDTQYF
-	-	TRBJ1-1	TRBV12-3/TRBV12-4	TGTGCCAGCAGCCTCGGGGGGGAGGCTTTCTTT	CASSLGGEAFF
-	-	TRBJ2-1	TRBV6-5	TGTGCCAGCAGTTATAAGGGGAATGAGCAGTTCTTC	CASSYKGNEQFF
-	TRBD1	TRBJ2-1	TRBV24-1	TGTGCCACCAGTGACCGGACAGGGATTGCCTACAATGAGCAGTTCTTC	CATSDRTGIAYNEQFF
-	-	TRBJ2-3	TRBV11-3	TGTGCCAGCAGCTTAGCGGGTACAGATACGCAGTATTTT	CASSLAGTDTQYF
-	-	TRBJ1-4	TRBV5-1	TGCGCCAGCAGCTTGGCCGCGGCTAATGAAAAACTGTTTTTT	CASSLAAANEKLFF
few	-	TRBJ1-6	TRBV9	TGTGCCAGCAGCGACCACGGGGACCGTGCCTCACCCCTCCACTTT	CASSDHGDRASPLHF
-	TRBD2	TRBJ2-1	TRBV10-3	TGTGCCATCTCTAGCGGGCAACAATACAATGAGCAGTTCTTC	CAISSGQQYNEQFF
-	-	TRBJ1-1	TRBV7-2	TGTGCCAGCAGCTTAGGGGGGGTTGGGAACACTGAAGCTTTCTTT	CASSLGGVGNTEAFF
-	TRBD2	TRBJ2-2	TRBV6-5	TGTGCCACCATGACTAGCGGGAGAACCGGGGAGCTGTTTTTT	CATMTSGRTGELFF
-	TRBD1	TRBJ1-3	TRBV12-5	TGTGCTAGTGGTTTACGGACAGGGTTTATCGGAAACACCATATATTTT	CASGLRTGFIGNTIYF
-	TRBD1	TRBJ1-5	TRBV6-5	TGTGCCAGCAGAAAGGGGGCGGGCAATCAGCCCCAGCATTTT	CASRKGAGNQPQHF
-	TRBD2	TRBJ2-2	TRBV7-9	TGTGCCAGCCGGGGACTAGCGGGAGGAGGGACCGGGGAGCTGTTTTTT	CASRGLAGGGTGELFF
-	-	TRBJ1-5	TRBV19	TGTGCCAGTAGTAAGGGCAGGGGATATTACCAGCCCCAGCATTTT	CASSKGRGYYQPQHF
-	TRBD1	TRBJ2-2	TRBV5-1	TGCGCCAGCAGCTTGACGGCAGGGGGCACCGGGGAGCTGTTTTTT	CASSLTAGGTGELFF
-	-	TRBJ1-2	TRBV12-3/TRBV12-4	TGTGCCAGCAGTTTATGGGCATTCGAGGGCTACACCTTC	CASSLWAFEGYTF
few	-	TRBJ1-4	TRBV7-3	TGTGCCAGCAGCCCGGGACTGGGTGAAAAACTGTTTTTT	CASSPGLGEKLFF
-	-	TRBJ2-7	TRBV19	TGTGCCAGTAGAGACAGGTATACCTCCTACGAGCAGTACTTC	CASRDRYTSYEQYF
-	-	TRBJ2-1	TRBV6-2/TRBV6-3	TGTGCCAGCAGTTACTCGATAAGGCGGACGAGCTCCTACAATGAGCAGTTCTTC	CASSYSIRRTSSYNEQFF
-	-	TRBJ1-4	TRBV6-5	TGTGCCAGCAGCTCCGGACGGTTTAATGAAAAACTGTTTTTT	CASSSGRFNEKLFF
-	-	TRBJ1-2	TRBV24-1	TGTGCCACCAGTGACCCGACTAGGGGCTACACCTTC	CATSDPTRGYTF
-	-	TRBJ2-1	TRBV6-5	TGTGCCAGCAGTTATAAGTTCACCAATGAGCAGTTCTTC	CASSYKFTNEQFF
-	-	TRBJ2-7	TRBV5-6	TGTGCCAGCAGCTTGGAAGGGTTCAGCTCCTACGAGCAGTACTTC	CASSLEGFSSYEQYF
-	-	TRBJ1-6	TRBV27	TGTGCCAGCAGTCCTCGGGCCTATAATTCACCCCTCCACTTT	CASSPRAYNSPLHF